This T cell receptor (beta chain) emerged from a study of identical twins. Overall study results and limits: Within cord blood, abundant beta clonotypes carried fewer insertions, but memory repertoires showed no such trend.

The trim removed 7 bases at V and 6 bases at J, leaving 11 bases unmatched. Germline lookup yields CDR1 SGHDT and CDR2 YYEEEE. The CDR3 extends over 15 amino acids. TCRdb re-derived calls from the 5' RACE reads in MiXCR, one entry per CDR3 protein. This sample yields around 550,000 distinct CDR3 sequences, of which about 15% are seen a single time; 0.44% belongs to the top ten. On this clonotype itself: Antigen unknown.

These data are also associated with another study on yellow fever vaccine responses in identical twins.

Sequenced sample: CD4+ T cells sorted from blood. This receptor was taken from a woman between 18 and 29 years old in good health. The V gene is TRBV5-6, the J gene TRBJ2-1; TRBD1 agrees at 9 bases. The CDR3 DNA reads TGTGCCAGCGGAGAACAGGGGGCGCTCGGCAATGAGCAGTTCTTC. Translated, it gives CASGEQGALGNEQFF.